This is a list of T cell receptor beta chains from one sample in a study of tumor-infiltrating lymphocytes in primary liver carcinoma. TCRdb itself ran the multiplex PCR reads through MiXCR, one entry per CDR3 protein. Here the sample spans around 27,000 distinct CDR3 sequences, 75% to 80% being singletons. The sequencing sample was made of liver tumor tissue from sampling region 3. The receptor set was obtained from a man in his forties or fifties with primary liver carcinoma and hepatitis B virus infection. The CDR3 runs from the conserved cysteine through the conserved F or W. The order of the fields is J gene, clone size, V gene, D gene, CDR3 protein, CDR3 DNA. The D gene is left open where the match is weak. The size entry is marked missing in some rows and otherwise reads once, few, many or a size class.

j_call: TRBJ1-1; clone_size: -; v_call: TRBV10-3; d_call: -; cdr3_aa: CAVKAGENTEVFF; cdr3_nt: TGTGCCGTCAAGGCAGGGGAGAACACTGAAGTTTTCTTT
j_call: TRBJ1-4; clone_size: many; v_call: TRBV28; d_call: TRBD1; cdr3_aa: CASSSYRGTNEKLFF; cdr3_nt: TGTGCCAGCAGTTCCTACAGGGGTACGAATGAAAAACTGTTTTTT
j_call: TRBJ2-3; clone_size: -; v_call: TRBV10-2; d_call: -; cdr3_aa: CASSGSDIQYF; cdr3_nt: TGCGCCAGCAGTGGGTCAGATATACAGTATTTT
j_call: TRBJ1-1; clone_size: many; v_call: TRBV7-8; d_call: -; cdr3_aa: CASSFVWESAEAFF; cdr3_nt: TGTGCCAGCAGCTTTGTCTGGGAATCGGCTGAAGCTTTCTTT
j_call: TRBJ1-2; clone_size: -; v_call: TRBV29-1; d_call: -; cdr3_aa: CNAEDPPPSYSYTF; cdr3_nt: TGCAACGCCGAAGATCCTCCACCGTCCTATAGCTACACCTTC
j_call: TRBJ1-1; clone_size: -; v_call: TRBV10-3; d_call: -; cdr3_aa: CAISKLPSGTEAFF; cdr3_nt: TGTGCCATCAGTAAGTTGCCGAGCGGGACTGAAGCTTTCTTT
j_call: TRBJ2-7; clone_size: -; v_call: TRBV4-2; d_call: TRBD2; cdr3_aa: CASNGKPGLAGGPHEQYF; cdr3_nt: TGTGCCAGCAATGGAAAACCAGGACTAGCGGGAGGCCCACACGAGCAGTACTTC
j_call: TRBJ2-3; clone_size: -; v_call: TRBV11-2; d_call: -; cdr3_aa: CVSNTSTDTQYF; cdr3_nt: TGTGTCAGCAACACCAGCACAGATACGCAGTATTTT
j_call: TRBJ1-1; clone_size: -; v_call: TRBV10-3; d_call: -; cdr3_aa: CAINESAGETAEAFF; cdr3_nt: TGTGCCATCAATGAATCGGCGGGAGAAACGGCTGAAGCTTTCTTT
j_call: TRBJ2-2; clone_size: once; v_call: TRBV12-3/TRBV12-4; d_call: -; cdr3_aa: CASLGPGELFF; cdr3_nt: TGTGCCAGCCTGGGACCCGGGGAACTGTTTTTT
j_call: TRBJ1-2; clone_size: -; v_call: TRBV6-5; d_call: -; cdr3_aa: CVSRGYTF; cdr3_nt: TGTGTGAGCAGGGGCTACACCTTC
j_call: TRBJ2-3; clone_size: -; v_call: TRBV29-1; d_call: -; cdr3_aa: CSVESRDGTDTQYF; cdr3_nt: TGCAGCGTTGAAAGCAGGGATGGCACAGATACGCAGTATTTT
j_call: TRBJ2-5; clone_size: medium-sized; v_call: TRBV6-1; d_call: TRBD1; cdr3_aa: CASSTYGTGRKTQYF; cdr3_nt: TGTGCCAGCAGCACCTACGGGACAGGGAGAAAGACCCAGTACTTC
j_call: TRBJ2-1; clone_size: -; v_call: TRBV4-1; d_call: -; cdr3_aa: CVSNQGLAESSYNEQFF; cdr3_nt: TGCGTCAGCAACCAAGGGCTAGCTGAAAGCTCCTATAATGAGCAGTTCTTC
j_call: TRBJ2-7; clone_size: -; v_call: TRBV13; d_call: TRBD2; cdr3_aa: CASSLGQGLAGSYEQYF; cdr3_nt: TGTGCCAGCAGCTTAGGCCAGGGACTAGCGGGCTCTTACGAGCAGTACTTC
j_call: TRBJ2-7; clone_size: -; v_call: TRBV29-1; d_call: -; cdr3_aa: CIVETNYDQYF; cdr3_nt: TGCATCGTCGAGACAAACTACGATCAGTACTTC
j_call: TRBJ2-7; clone_size: -; v_call: TRBV6-2/TRBV6-3; d_call: -; cdr3_aa: CASSRRTHLGQYF; cdr3_nt: TGTGCCAGCAGTCGTCGGACCCACCTAGGGCAGTACTTC
j_call: TRBJ1-4; clone_size: -; v_call: TRBV11-2; d_call: -; cdr3_aa: CASSLDGFANEKPFF; cdr3_nt: TGTGCCAGCAGCTTAGACGGGTTCGCTAATGAAAAACCCTTTTTC
j_call: TRBJ2-7; clone_size: once; v_call: TRBV12-3/TRBV12-4; d_call: -; cdr3_aa: CASSRGMGSTYDQYF; cdr3_nt: TGTGCCAGCAGTCGAGGGATGGGCTCAACCTACGACCAGTACTTC
j_call: TRBJ2-3; clone_size: -; v_call: TRBV11-3; d_call: -; cdr3_aa: CASNLESERTYTQYF; cdr3_nt: TGTGCTAGCAACTTAGAGTCCGAGCGCACATATACGCAGTATTTT
j_call: TRBJ2-5; clone_size: -; v_call: TRBV14; d_call: TRBD2; cdr3_aa: CVSSRIGTSVPYF; cdr3_nt: TGTGTCAGCAGCCGTATCGGGACTAGCGTTCCTTACTTC
j_call: TRBJ2-2; clone_size: medium-sized; v_call: TRBV5-5; d_call: TRBD1; cdr3_aa: CASRQTGGTGELFF; cdr3_nt: TGTGCCAGCAGACAGACAGGGGGCACCGGGGAGCTGTTTTTT
j_call: TRBJ1-6; clone_size: few; v_call: TRBV4-1; d_call: TRBD1; cdr3_aa: CASSHHLQGVDSPLHF; cdr3_nt: TGCGCCAGCAGCCATCACCTACAGGGGGTGGACTCACCCCTCCACTTT
j_call: TRBJ2-1; clone_size: -; v_call: TRBV11-2; d_call: -; cdr3_aa: CASSSPPSRNNEQFF; cdr3_nt: TGTGCCAGCAGCTCCCCCCCCTCCCGTAACAATGAGCAGTTCTTC
j_call: TRBJ2-1; clone_size: -; v_call: TRBV11-1; d_call: -; cdr3_aa: CASSIVRGQDEQFF; cdr3_nt: TGTGCCAGCAGCATCGTCAGGGGTCAAGATGAGCAGTTCTTC
j_call: TRBJ1-5; clone_size: -; v_call: TRBV20-1; d_call: -; cdr3_aa: CSARDRVGGGQPQHF; cdr3_nt: TGCAGTGCTAGAGATCGGGTAGGGGGTGGTCAGCCCCAGCATTTT
j_call: TRBJ2-7; clone_size: -; v_call: TRBV4-2; d_call: TRBD2; cdr3_aa: CASSQAGAGAGGTYDQYF; cdr3_nt: TGTGCCAGCAGCCAAGCCGGCGCTGGGGCGGGAGGAACCTATGACCAGTACTTC
j_call: TRBJ2-7; clone_size: -; v_call: TRBV11-2; d_call: -; cdr3_aa: CASSLEPGISGEQYF; cdr3_nt: TGTGCCAGCAGTTTAGAGCCCGGGATCTCTGGCGAACAGTACTTC
j_call: TRBJ2-3; clone_size: once; v_call: TRBV11-2; d_call: TRBD1; cdr3_aa: CASSLPGQGPDAQYF; cdr3_nt: TGTGCCAGCAGCTTACCCGGACAGGGGCCGGATGCGCAGTATTTT
j_call: TRBJ2-4; clone_size: -; v_call: TRBV11-3; d_call: -; cdr3_aa: CARSSTGRTKNIQYF; cdr3_nt: TGTGCCAGGAGCTCGACTGGACGGACAAAAAACATTCAGTACTTC
j_call: TRBJ2-2; clone_size: once; v_call: TRBV6-6; d_call: TRBD2; cdr3_aa: CASSSKGLAGTGERFF; cdr3_nt: TGTGCCAGCAGTTCCAAGGGACTAGCGGGAACCGGGGAGCGGTTTTTT
j_call: TRBJ2-1; clone_size: -; v_call: TRBV6-5; d_call: TRBD1; cdr3_aa: CASFRGNEQFF; cdr3_nt: TGTGCCTCCTTCAGGGGGAATGAGCAGTTCTTC
j_call: TRBJ2-1; clone_size: -; v_call: TRBV12-5; d_call: -; cdr3_aa: CASDLVRGSSGGHNEQFF; cdr3_nt: TGTGCTAGTGATTTGGTACGGGGTTCTAGTGGAGGGCACAATGAGCAGTTCTTC
j_call: TRBJ2-7; clone_size: -; v_call: TRBV11-2; d_call: -; cdr3_aa: CGSSWRVDDQYF; cdr3_nt: TGTGGCAGCAGCTGGAGAGTAGACGATCAGTACTTC
j_call: TRBJ2-5; clone_size: once; v_call: TRBV11-2; d_call: TRBD1; cdr3_aa: CASSQTPGRGKESQYF; cdr3_nt: TGCGCCAGCAGCCAGACTCCCGGCAGGGGGAAAGAGTCCCAGTACTTC
j_call: TRBJ2-3; clone_size: -; v_call: TRBV6-5; d_call: TRBD2; cdr3_aa: CASSPSWAGGGDMQYF; cdr3_nt: TGTGCCAGTAGTCCATCTTGGGCGGGAGGAGGAGATATGCAGTATTTT
j_call: TRBJ2-1; clone_size: -; v_call: TRBV5-1; d_call: TRBD2; cdr3_aa: CASSWRLAYEQLF; cdr3_nt: TGCGCTAGCAGCTGGAGACTAGCCTATGAGCAGCTCTTC
j_call: TRBJ2-1; clone_size: -; v_call: TRBV4-1; d_call: -; cdr3_aa: CTSSPLGNHNNEQFF; cdr3_nt: TGTACCAGCAGCCCGCTCGGTAACCACAACAATGAGCAGTTCTTC
j_call: TRBJ2-7; clone_size: medium-sized; v_call: TRBV11-2; d_call: -; cdr3_aa: CASRLDLGGWEQYF; cdr3_nt: TGTGCCAGCCGCTTAGATCTTGGTGGATGGGAGCAGTACTTC
j_call: TRBJ2-7; clone_size: -; v_call: TRBV12-3/TRBV12-4; d_call: TRBD1; cdr3_aa: CASNMRTGGSYEQYF; cdr3_nt: TGTGCCAGCAATATGAGGACAGGGGGATCCTACGAGCAGTACTTC
j_call: TRBJ2-7; clone_size: -; v_call: TRBV6-5; d_call: -; cdr3_aa: CASRKKLEAMCEQYF; cdr3_nt: TGTGCCAGCAGAAAAAAGCTGGAGGCCATGTGTGAGCAATACTTC
j_call: TRBJ2-7; clone_size: -; v_call: TRBV13; d_call: -; cdr3_aa: CASNLQVRNPEQYF; cdr3_nt: TGTGCCAGCAACTTACAAGTCCGGAACCCCGAGCAGTATTTC
j_call: TRBJ2-7; clone_size: medium-sized; v_call: TRBV4-1; d_call: -; cdr3_aa: CASSQVPPYEQYF; cdr3_nt: TGCGCCAGCAGCCAAGTCCCGCCCTACGAGCAGTACTTC
j_call: TRBJ2-5; clone_size: -; v_call: TRBV10-2; d_call: -; cdr3_aa: CPTEPGPQPGETQYF; cdr3_nt: TGCCCCACCGAACCGGGCCCCCAACCGGGGGAGACCCAGTACTTC
j_call: TRBJ2-2; clone_size: -; v_call: TRBV7-8; d_call: TRBD2; cdr3_aa: CASSSRTSGANTRELFF; cdr3_nt: TGTGCCAGCAGCTCCCGGACTAGCGGGGCGAACACCAGGGAGCTGTTTTTT
j_call: TRBJ1-5; clone_size: -; v_call: TRBV29-1; d_call: -; cdr3_aa: CSVGQEGDTQHF; cdr3_nt: TGCAGCGTTGGGCAGGAAGGTGATACGCAGCATTTT
j_call: TRBJ2-3; clone_size: -; v_call: TRBV12-3/TRBV12-4; d_call: -; cdr3_aa: CASSFQRTDKYF; cdr3_nt: TGTGCCAGCAGTTTCCAACGCACAGATAAGTATTTT
j_call: TRBJ2-1; clone_size: -; v_call: TRBV6-2/TRBV6-3; d_call: TRBD2; cdr3_aa: CATRTSGRAGQFF; cdr3_nt: TGTGCCACCAGGACTAGCGGGAGGGCAGGACAGTTCTTC
j_call: TRBJ2-7; clone_size: once; v_call: TRBV12-3/TRBV12-4; d_call: TRBD1; cdr3_aa: CACSLLGGRGIEQYF; cdr3_nt: TGTGCCTGCAGTTTACTAGGGGGCCGAGGTATAGAGCAGTACTTC
j_call: TRBJ1-1; clone_size: -; v_call: TRBV7-3; d_call: -; cdr3_aa: CASNSGRGSTEDFF; cdr3_nt: TGTGCCAGCAACTCCGGTCGCGGGTCTACTGAAGATTTCTTT